This TCR beta chain appears in the sequencing data of a study of OX40 agonist ivuxolimab in advanced cancers. Turning to the study itself: Ivuxolimab was delivered to patients intravenously every 2 weeks at doses spanning 0.01 to 10 mg/kg. Findings of the study overall: Low clonal expansion, among the lowest seen, marked partial responders at 0.1-3.0 mg/kg.

As concerns this clone: Antigen unknown.

Germline CDR1 and CDR2: WSHSY and SAAADI. V was pared by 3 bases and J by 5 bases, with 9 bases of the junction left unmatched. CDR3 length: 16 amino acids. Using immunoSEQ multiplex PCR, the repertoire was profiled, and TCRdb retains in-frame clones only, with some absent. The sample gives 95,000 to 110,000 clones, 85% to 95% of which show up once; approximately 1.3% is in the top ten. This chain uses TRBV10-2 with TRBJ1-4; 7 bases are shared with TRBD1. The TCR was taken from an adult with an advanced solid tumor such as melanoma, head and neck, liver or kidney cancer. Sequences were derived from CD4+ or CD8+ T cells sorted from blood, sampled in a trial of the OX40 agonist ivuxolimab. As DNA, the CDR3 is TGCGCCAGCAGTGACTTCCAGGGGACAGAAAATGAAAAACTGTTTTTT. It specifies CASSDFQGTENEKLFF.